A single sample is the source of the 15 T cell receptor beta chains below, sequenced in a study of siplizumab effects on memory and regulatory T cells. The assay was immunoSEQ multiplex PCR, and TCRdb's table has in-frame clones only and misses some. The repertoire has about 100,000 clones, 91% of them found once; the top ten carry 0.14% to 0.15%. The sequenced sample was CD4+ T cells sorted from blood. All receptors derive from a human donor in good health.

The CDR3 DNA sequence: TGTGCCAGCAGTTCAGGGGTTTCACCCCTCCACTTT. Translated, it gives CASSSGVSPLHF. This rearrangement joins TRBV28 to TRBJ1-6, with D tentatively TRBD1 (6 bases). CDR1 and CDR2 from the germline V gene are MDHEN and SYDVKM. The CDR3 has 12 residues. With 4 bases removed from V and 9 bases from J, the gap between germline ends came to 7 bases.

The chain combines TRBV2 with TRBJ1-1; D is possibly TRBD1 (5 bases). Looked up from germline, CDR1 is SNHLY and CDR2 is FYNNEI. V was clipped by 7 bases and J by 4 bases, with 16 bases between them. The CDR3 consists of 14 residues. CDR3 in amino acids: CASKGTAAFTEAFF. CDR3 sequence (DNA): TGTGCCAGCAAGGGGACGGCAGCGTTCACTGAAGCTTTCTTT. The complete variable domain, with remaining parts taken from reference TRBV2 and TRBJ1-1, reads EPEVTQTPSHQVTQMGQEVILRCVPISNHLYFYWYRQILGQKVEFLVSFYNNEISEKSEIFDDQFSVERPDGSNFTLKIRSTKLEDSAMYFCASKGTAAFTEAFFGQGTRLTVV.

V is TRBV30 and J is TRBJ2-2, with 12 bases fitting TRBD2. Trimming took 0 bases from V and 3 from J; bases not matched to a gene: 5. The length of the CDR3 is 17 residues. CDR1 GTSNPN and CDR2 SVGIG come from the germline V gene (reference sequence). The CDR3 region is CAWSVRTSGVDTGELFF. The CDR3 DNA is TGTGCCTGGAGTGTAAGGACTAGCGGGGTCGACACCGGGGAGCTGTTTTTT.

The chain couples TRBV11-2 to TRBJ2-1; 7 bases map to TRBD1. Looked up from germline, CDR1 is SGHAT and CDR2 is FQNNGV. The trim removed 2 bases at V and 5 bases at J, leaving 15 bases unmatched. This CDR3 has 18 residues. The CDR3 protein is CASSLTTVGQRSNNEQFF. As DNA, the CDR3 is TGTGCCAGCAGCTTAACCACCGTGGGACAGCGAAGCAACAATGAGCAGTTCTTC.

The chain joins TRBV28 to TRBJ1-2; TRBD1 agrees at 9 bases. The germline V gene encodes CDR1 MDHEN and CDR2 SYDVKM. J gave up 7 bases and V 2 bases, and 5 bases lay outside the gene matches. There are 14 residues in the CDR3. The CDR3 here is CASSLPGQGSGYTF. CDR3 DNA sequence: TGTGCCAGCAGTTTACCGGGACAGGGTAGTGGCTACACCTTC.

This chain links TRBV2 with TRBJ2-6; no clear D. This CDR3 region has 12 residues. Germline V gene lookup returns CDR1 SNHLY and CDR2 FYNNEI. CDR3: CAGLSGANVLTF. The CDR3, as DNA: TGTGCTGGGCTCTCTGGGGCCAACGTCCTGACTTTC.

This chain connects TRBV28 to TRBJ1-2, with D tentatively TRBD1 (5 bases). V lost 5 bases and J lost 5, with 21 bases in between. The germline gives CDR1 MDHEN, CDR2 SYDVKM. The CDR3 runs 16 residues. As DNA, the CDR3 is TGTGCCAGCAGTACTGAGGTCGGGGGGGAAGTTTATGGCTACACCTTC. This sequence encodes CASSTEVGGEVYGYTF.

This clone was detected only once. The chain has TRBV7-5 and TRBJ1-3. TRBV7-5 counts as a pseudogene. The CDR3 covers 13 residues. This CDR3 reads CVRSLLKRNTIYF. The CDR3 DNA reads as TGTGTCAGAAGCTTGCTAAAACGAAACACCATATATTTT.

The rearrangement links TRBV28 to TRBJ2-5; D possibly matches TRBD1 or TRBD2 (6 bases each). The CDR3 has 14 amino acids. Trimming pared 6 bases from V and 5 bases from J, leaving 16 bases between. Germline CDR1 reads MDHEN; CDR2 reads SYDVKM. CDR3 bases: TGTGCCAGCAGGCCCGGAGGGGGTGGGGAGACCCAGTACTTC. Translation gives CASRPGGGGETQYF.

The genes are TRBV7-6 and TRBJ2-2; TRBD2 agrees at 8 bases. J lost 0 bases, V lost 2 bases, and 8 bases had no gene match. Germline CDR1 and CDR2: SGHVS and FNYEAQ. The CDR3 is 18 residues long. The CDR3 DNA reads TGTGCCAGCAGCTTAATGGCTAGCGGGCCCACGAACACCGGGGAGCTGTTTTTT. This translates into CASSLMASGPTNTGELFF.

V is TRBV12-5 and J is TRBJ2-3; 7 bases are shared with TRBD1. CDR3 length: 15 residues. The ends lost 5 bases at V and 2 bases at J; junction bases unmatched: 7. Germline-derived CDR1 and CDR2 are LGHNT and FRNRAP. CDR3 region: CASGPRDRHTDTQYF. In DNA, the CDR3 is TGTGCTAGTGGTCCCCGGGACAGACACACAGATACGCAGTATTTT.

The chain employs TRBV28 and TRBJ1-5; D is perhaps TRBD1 (5 bases). Trimming took off 7 bases at V and 1 base at J, with 8 bases between the two ends. CDR1 is MDHEN and CDR2 is SYDVKM in the germline V gene. The CDR3 covers 13 residues. As DNA, the CDR3 is TGTGCCAGCACCTGGGGGAGCAATCAGCCCCAGCATTTT. Translated, it gives CASTWGSNQPQHF.

This chain uses TRBV30 with TRBJ2-7; TRBD2 is a possible D gene (6 bases). This CDR3 has 13 residues. In germline, CDR1 is GTSNPN, CDR2 SVGIG (reference sequence). The V end was cut by 0 bases, the J end by 7 bases, with 13 bases between. CDR3 sequence: CAWSVQGTGEQYF. CDR3 nucleotides: TGTGCCTGGAGTGTACAAGGGACTGGGGAGCAGTACTTC. The full variable domain, completed using reference TRBV30 and TRBJ2-7, is SQTIHQWPATLVQPVGSPLSLECTVEGTSNPNLYWYRQAAGRGLQLLFYSVGIGQISSEVPQNLSASRPQDRQFILSSKKLLLSDSGFYLCAWSVQGTGEQYFGPGTRLTVT.

This chain joins TRBV4-2 and TRBJ2-1; 12 bases are a match to TRBD2. The CDR3 is made up of 12 amino acids. V lost 8 bases and J lost 12; bases outside the gene matches: 5. Germline CDR1 and CDR2: LGHNA and YNFKEQ. This CDR3 reads CASQLAGGRQFF. The CDR3 DNA reads TGTGCCAGCCAACTAGCGGGGGGCCGGCAGTTCTTC.

This clone turned up a few times. The rearrangement uses TRBV19 and TRBJ1-6; D gene ambiguous. Germline V gene lookup returns CDR1 LNHDA and CDR2 SQIVND (reference sequence). The V and J ends lost 3 bases and 7 bases respectively, with 13 bases between them. There are 15 residues in the CDR3. The CDR3 loop is CASSMDSVPNSPLHF. The CDR3 bases are TGTGCCAGTAGTATGGATTCAGTGCCGAATTCACCCCTCCACTTT. Together with reference TRBV19 and TRBJ1-6, the CDR3 gives the full variable domain: DGGITQSPKYLFRKEGQNVTLSCEQNLNHDAMYWYRQDPGQGLRLIYYSQIVNDFQKGDIAEGYSVSREKKESFPLTVTSAQKNPTAFYLCASSMDSVPNSPLHFGNGTRLTVT.